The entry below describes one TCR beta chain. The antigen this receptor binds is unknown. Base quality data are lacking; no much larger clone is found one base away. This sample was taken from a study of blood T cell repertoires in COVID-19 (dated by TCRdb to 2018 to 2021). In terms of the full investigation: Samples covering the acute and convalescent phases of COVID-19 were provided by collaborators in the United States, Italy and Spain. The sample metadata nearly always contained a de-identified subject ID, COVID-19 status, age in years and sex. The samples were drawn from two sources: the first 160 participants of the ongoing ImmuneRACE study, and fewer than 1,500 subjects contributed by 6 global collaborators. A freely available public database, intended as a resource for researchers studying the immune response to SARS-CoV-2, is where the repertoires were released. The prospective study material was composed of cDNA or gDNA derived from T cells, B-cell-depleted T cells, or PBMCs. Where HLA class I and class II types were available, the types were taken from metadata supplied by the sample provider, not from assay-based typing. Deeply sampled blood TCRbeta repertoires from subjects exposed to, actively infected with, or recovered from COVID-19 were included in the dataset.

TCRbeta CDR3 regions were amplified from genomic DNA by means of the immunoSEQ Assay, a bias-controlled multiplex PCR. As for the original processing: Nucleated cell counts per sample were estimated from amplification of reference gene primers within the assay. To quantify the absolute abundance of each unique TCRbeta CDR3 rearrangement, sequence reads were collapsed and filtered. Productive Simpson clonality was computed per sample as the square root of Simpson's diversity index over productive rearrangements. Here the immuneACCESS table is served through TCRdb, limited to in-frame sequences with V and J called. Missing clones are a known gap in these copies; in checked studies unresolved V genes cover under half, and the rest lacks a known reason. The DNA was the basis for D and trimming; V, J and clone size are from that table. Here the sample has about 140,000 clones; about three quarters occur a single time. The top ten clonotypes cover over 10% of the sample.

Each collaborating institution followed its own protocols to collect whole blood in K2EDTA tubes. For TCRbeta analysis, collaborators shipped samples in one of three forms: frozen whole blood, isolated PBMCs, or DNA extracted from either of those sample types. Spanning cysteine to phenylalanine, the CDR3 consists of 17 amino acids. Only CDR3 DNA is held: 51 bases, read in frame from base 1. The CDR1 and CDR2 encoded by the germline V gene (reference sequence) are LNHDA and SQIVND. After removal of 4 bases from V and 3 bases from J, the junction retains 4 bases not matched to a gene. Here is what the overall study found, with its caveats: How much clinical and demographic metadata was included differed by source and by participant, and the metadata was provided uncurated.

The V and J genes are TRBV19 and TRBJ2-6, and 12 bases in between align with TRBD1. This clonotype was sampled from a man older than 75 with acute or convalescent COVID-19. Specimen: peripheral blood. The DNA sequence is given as TGTGCCAGTAGTAAGGGACAGGGGGCCGGTGGGGCCAACGTCCTGACTTTC. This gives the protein CASSKGQGAGGANVLTF.